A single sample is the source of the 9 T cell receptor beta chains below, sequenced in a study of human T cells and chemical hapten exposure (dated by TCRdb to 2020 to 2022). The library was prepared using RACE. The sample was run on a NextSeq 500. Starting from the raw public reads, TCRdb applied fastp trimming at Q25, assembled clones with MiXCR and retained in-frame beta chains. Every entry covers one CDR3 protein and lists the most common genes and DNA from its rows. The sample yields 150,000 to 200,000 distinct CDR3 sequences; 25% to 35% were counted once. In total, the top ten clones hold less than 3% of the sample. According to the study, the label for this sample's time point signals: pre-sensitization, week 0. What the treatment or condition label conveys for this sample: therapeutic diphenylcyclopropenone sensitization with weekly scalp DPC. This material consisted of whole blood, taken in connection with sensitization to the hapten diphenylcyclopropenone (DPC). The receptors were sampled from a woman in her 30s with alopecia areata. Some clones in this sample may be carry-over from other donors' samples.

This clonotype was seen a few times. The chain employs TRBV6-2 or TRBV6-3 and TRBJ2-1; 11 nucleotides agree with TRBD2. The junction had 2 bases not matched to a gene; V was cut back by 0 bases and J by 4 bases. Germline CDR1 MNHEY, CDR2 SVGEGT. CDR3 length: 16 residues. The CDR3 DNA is TGTGCCAGCAGTTACTCAGTAGCGGGAGGGTACAATGAGCAGTTCTTC. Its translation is CASSYSVAGGYNEQFF.

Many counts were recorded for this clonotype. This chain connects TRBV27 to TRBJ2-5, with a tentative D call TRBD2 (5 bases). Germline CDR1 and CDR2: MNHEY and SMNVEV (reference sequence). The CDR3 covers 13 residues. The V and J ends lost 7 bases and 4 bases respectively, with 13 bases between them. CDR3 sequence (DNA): TGTGCCAGCAAGCAATCGGGGAGAGAGACCCAGTACTTC. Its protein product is CASKQSGRETQYF.

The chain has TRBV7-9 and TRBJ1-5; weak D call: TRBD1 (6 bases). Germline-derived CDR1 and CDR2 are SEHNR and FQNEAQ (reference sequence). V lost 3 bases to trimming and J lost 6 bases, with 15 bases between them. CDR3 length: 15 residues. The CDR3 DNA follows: TGTGCCAGCAGCTTGGGCCAGGGGCAGGTTCAGCCCCAGCATTTT. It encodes CASSLGQGQVQPQHF.

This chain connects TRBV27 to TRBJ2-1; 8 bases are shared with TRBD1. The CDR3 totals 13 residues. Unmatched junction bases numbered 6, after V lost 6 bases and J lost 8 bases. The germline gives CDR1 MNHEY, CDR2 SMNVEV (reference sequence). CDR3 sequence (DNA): TGTGCCAGCAGCTTACAGGGGGGCTATGAGCAGTTCTTC. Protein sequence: CASSLQGGYEQFF.

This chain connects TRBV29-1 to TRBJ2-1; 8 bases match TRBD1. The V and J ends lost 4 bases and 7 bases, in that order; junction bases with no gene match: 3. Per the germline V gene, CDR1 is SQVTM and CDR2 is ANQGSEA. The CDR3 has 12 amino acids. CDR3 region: CSVVTGGNEQFF. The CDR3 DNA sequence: TGCAGCGTTGTTACAGGGGGGAATGAGCAGTTCTTC.

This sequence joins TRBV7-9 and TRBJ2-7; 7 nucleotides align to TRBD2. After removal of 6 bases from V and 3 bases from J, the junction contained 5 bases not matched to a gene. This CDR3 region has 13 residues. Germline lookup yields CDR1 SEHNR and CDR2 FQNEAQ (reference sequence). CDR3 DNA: TGTGCCAGCAGGTACGAGCGGGACTACGAGCAGTACTTC. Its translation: CASRYERDYEQYF.

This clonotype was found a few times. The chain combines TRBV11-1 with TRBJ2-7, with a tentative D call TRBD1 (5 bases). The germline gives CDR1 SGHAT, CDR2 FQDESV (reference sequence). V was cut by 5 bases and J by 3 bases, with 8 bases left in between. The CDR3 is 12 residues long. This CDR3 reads CASSRQNYEQYF. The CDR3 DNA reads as TGTGCCAGCAGCCGACAGAACTACGAGCAGTACTTC.

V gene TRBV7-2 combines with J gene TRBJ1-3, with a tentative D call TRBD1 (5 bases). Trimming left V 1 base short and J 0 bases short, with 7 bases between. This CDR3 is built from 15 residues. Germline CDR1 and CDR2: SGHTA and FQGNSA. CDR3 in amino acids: CASSLVQGSGNTIYF. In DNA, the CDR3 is TGTGCCAGCAGCTTAGTCCAGGGCTCTGGAAACACCATATATTTT. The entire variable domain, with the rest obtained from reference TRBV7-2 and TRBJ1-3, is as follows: GAGVSQSPSNKVTEKGKDVELRCDPISGHTALYWYRQSLGQGLEFLIYFQGNSAPDKSGLPSDRFSAERTGGSVSTLTIQRTQQEDSAVYLCASSLVQGSGNTIYFGEGSWLTVV.

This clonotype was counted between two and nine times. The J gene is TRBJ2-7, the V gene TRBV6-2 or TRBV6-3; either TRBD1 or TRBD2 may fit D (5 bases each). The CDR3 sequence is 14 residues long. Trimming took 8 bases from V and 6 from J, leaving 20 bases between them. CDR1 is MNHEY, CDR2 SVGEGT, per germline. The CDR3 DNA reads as TGTGCCAGCGGCCGCCGGGACCAGGTCTCCGAGCAGTACTTC. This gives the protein CASGRRDQVSEQYF.